This TCR beta chain was recovered during a study of CD8 T cells in ankylosing spondylitis. With molecular barcodes, quantitative 5'-RACE was used to make the TCR beta libraries. TCRdb reanalysed the 5' RACE reads using MiXCR and keeps one entry per CDR3 protein. The sample carries 700,000 to 1,000,000 distinct CDR3 sequences, over 9.5% recorded once. This clonotype was seen a few times. Antigen unknown. Germline CDR1 and CDR2: MNHNY and SVGAGI (reference sequence). Losses at the gene ends were 5 bases for V and 6 bases for J; bases not matched to a gene: 0. The CDR3 covers 11 residues. Study-wide results and limits: Ankylosing spondylitis blood seemed to carry a telltale TCR beta motif made of several highly homologous variants.

Sequencing input: blood, either unsorted or a sorted T cell fraction (not recorded which). The rearrangement uses TRBV6-6 and TRBJ1-2, with 7 positions matching TRBD1. The receptor was derived from a male donor with ankylosing spondylitis. In DNA form, the CDR3 reads TGTGCCAGCAGTGACAGGGATGGCTACACCTTC. Its protein product is CASSDRDGYTF.